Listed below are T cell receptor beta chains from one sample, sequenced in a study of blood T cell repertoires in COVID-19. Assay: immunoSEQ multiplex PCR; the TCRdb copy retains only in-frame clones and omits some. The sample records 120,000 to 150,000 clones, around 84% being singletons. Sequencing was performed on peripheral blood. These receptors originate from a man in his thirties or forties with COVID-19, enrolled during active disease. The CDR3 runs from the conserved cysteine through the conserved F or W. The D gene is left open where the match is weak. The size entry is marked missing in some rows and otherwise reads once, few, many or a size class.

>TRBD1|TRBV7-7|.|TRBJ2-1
CASSVTGSNNEQFF
TGTGCTAGCAGCGTGACAGGGTCTAACAATGAGCAGTTCTTC
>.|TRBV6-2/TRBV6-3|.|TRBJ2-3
CASSPGGSSTDTQYF
TGTGCCAGCAGCCCCGGGGGTTCTAGCACAGATACGCAGTATTTT
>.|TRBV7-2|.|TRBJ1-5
CASTPGGRDQPQHF
TGTGCCAGCACCCCCGGGGGGAGGGATCAGCCCCAGCATTTT
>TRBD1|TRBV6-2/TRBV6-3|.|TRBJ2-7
CASSIRGQQYF
TGTGCCAGCAGTATAAGGGGGCAACAGTACTTC
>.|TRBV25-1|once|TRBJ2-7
CASMGAGNNYEQYF
TGTGCCAGCATGGGGGCAGGGAATAACTACGAGCAGTACTTC
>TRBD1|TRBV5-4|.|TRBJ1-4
CASSPQGASGEKLFF
TGTGCCAGCAGCCCACAGGGGGCGTCGGGTGAAAAACTGTTTTTT
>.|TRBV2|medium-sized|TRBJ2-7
CASGGWQKYEQYF
TGTGCCAGCGGCGGTTGGCAGAAGTACGAGCAGTACTTC
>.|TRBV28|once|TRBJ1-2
CASSLGEVGTYGYTF
TGTGCCAGCAGTTTAGGGGAGGTAGGCACCTATGGCTACACCTTC
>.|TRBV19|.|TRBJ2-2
CASSLGLFAGELFF
TGTGCCAGTAGTTTGGGACTCTTCGCCGGGGAGCTGTTTTTT
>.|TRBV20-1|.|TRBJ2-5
CSARISETQYF
TGCAGTGCTAGAATATCAGAGACCCAGTACTTC
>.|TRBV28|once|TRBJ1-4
CASSLSGGGRDFEKLFF
TGTGCCAGCAGTTTATCGGGGGGTGGGAGGGACTTCGAAAAACTGTTTTTT
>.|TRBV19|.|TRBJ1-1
CASMGSSNTEAFF
TGTGCCAGTATGGGCAGTTCGAACACTGAAGCTTTCTTT
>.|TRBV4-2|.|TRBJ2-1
CASSQENSPGNEQFF
TGTGCCAGCAGCCAAGAAAACTCCCCGGGCAATGAGCAGTTCTTC
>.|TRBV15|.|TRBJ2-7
CATSRDRKSYEQYF
TGTGCCACCAGCAGAGACAGGAAATCCTACGAGCAGTACTTC
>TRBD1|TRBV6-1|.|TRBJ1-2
CASSGATGGVPYGYTF
TGTGCCAGCAGTGGCGCGACAGGGGGCGTACCGTATGGCTACACCTTC
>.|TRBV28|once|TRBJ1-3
CASTPAGAGNTIYF
TGTGCCAGCACCCCGGCGGGGGCTGGAAACACCATATATTTT
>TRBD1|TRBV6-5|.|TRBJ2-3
CASNRQGGTDTQYF
TGTGCCAGCAATAGACAGGGGGGGACAGATACGCAGTATTTT
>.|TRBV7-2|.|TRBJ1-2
CASSLTEGSVGRYGYTF
TGTGCCAGCAGCTTGACGGAAGGCTCGGTAGGGAGGTATGGCTACACCTTC
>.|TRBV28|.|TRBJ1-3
CASSSTPSGDGNTIYF
TGTGCCAGCAGTTCAACCCCCTCAGGGGATGGAAACACCATATATTTT
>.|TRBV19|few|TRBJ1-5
CASSIDRGAWQPQHF
TGTGCCAGTAGTATAGATCGGGGGGCCTGGCAGCCCCAGCATTTT
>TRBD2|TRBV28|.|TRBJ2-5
CASTLKGLAALGGETQYF
TGTGCCAGCACCCTAAAGGGACTAGCGGCCCTGGGGGGGGAGACCCAGTACTTC
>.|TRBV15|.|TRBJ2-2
CATSPGSRLTGELFF
TGTGCCACCAGCCCCGGGAGTAGACTTACCGGGGAGCTGTTTTTT
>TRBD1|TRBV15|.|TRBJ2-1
CATSTGTDYNEQFF
TGTGCCACCAGCACTGGGACAGACTACAATGAGCAGTTCTTC
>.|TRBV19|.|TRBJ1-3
CASSITGRNTIYF
TGTGCCAGTAGTATCACAGGGAGAAACACCATATATTTT
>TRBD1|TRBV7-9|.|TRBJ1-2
CASSPKDRGKYYGYTF
TGTGCCAGCAGCCCGAAGGACAGGGGTAAATACTATGGCTACACCTTC